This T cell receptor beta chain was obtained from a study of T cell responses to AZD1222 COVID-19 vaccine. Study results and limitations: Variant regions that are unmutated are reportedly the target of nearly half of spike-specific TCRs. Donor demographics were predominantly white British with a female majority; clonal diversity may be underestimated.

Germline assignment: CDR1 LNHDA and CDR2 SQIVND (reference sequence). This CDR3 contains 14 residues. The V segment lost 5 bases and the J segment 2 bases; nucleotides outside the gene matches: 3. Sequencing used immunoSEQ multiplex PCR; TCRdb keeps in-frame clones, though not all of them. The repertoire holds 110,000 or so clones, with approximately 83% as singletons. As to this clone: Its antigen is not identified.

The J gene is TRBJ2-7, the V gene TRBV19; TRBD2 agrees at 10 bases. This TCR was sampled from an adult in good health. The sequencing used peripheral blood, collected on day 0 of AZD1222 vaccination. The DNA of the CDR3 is TGTGCCAGTAGTTTAGCGGGGGGAACCTACGAGCAGTACTTC. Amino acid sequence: CASSLAGGTYEQYF. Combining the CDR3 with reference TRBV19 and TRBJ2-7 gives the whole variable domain DGGITQSPKYLFRKEGQNVTLSCEQNLNHDAMYWYRQDPGQGLRLIYYSQIVNDFQKGDIAEGYSVSREKKESFPLTVTSAQKNPTAFYLCASSLAGGTYEQYFGPGTRLTVT.